This TCR beta chain was sequenced in a study of cytomegalovirus exposure and HLA in healthy donors. Primers included in the PCR were 60 Vbeta and 13 Jbeta primers. The protocol was immunoSEQ multiplex PCR, while the TCRdb copy is restricted to in-frame clones and leaves out a portion. Of fewer than 200,000 clones in the sample, roughly 85% were seen once. About this clone: As yet, its antigen is unknown.

This CDR3 region has 14 residues. CDR1 is SGHRS, CDR2 YFSETQ, per germline. Trimming left V 0 bases short and J 4 bases short, with 10 bases between. The study's findings and limits: A later analysis found common viral pathogens apparently linked to several of the most significant clusters.

The genes are TRBV5-1 and TRBJ1-1; D unclear. The specimen was PBMCs. The sequence was collected from a man between 35 and 55 years old in good health and CMV-seropositive. DNA for the CDR3: TGCGCCAGCAGCTTGGACACACACACCACTGAAGCTTTCTTT. Amino acid sequence: CASSLDTHTTEAFF.